A single T cell receptor (beta chain) is shown here with its context. This receptor's antigen is unknown. No base quality information exists; no much larger clone differs at one position. This specimen belongs to a study of PD-1 blockade in classical Hodgkin lymphoma (dated by TCRdb to the early 2020s). Background for the entire study: A peripheral blood immune signature of response to PD-1 blockade in classical Hodgkin lymphoma was defined using TCR beta sequencing and CyTOF.

The Qiagen DNeasy kit was used to extract genomic DNA from unsorted PBMCs and from the negatively selected CD4+ and CD8+ fractions. Amplification of TCR beta CDR3 regions was done by immunoSEQ multiplex PCR with primers that anneal to V and J segments. Amplification bias was minimized using a synthetic immune receptor repertoire, and residual bias was removed computationally after sequencing. The study's own analysis went as follows. Repertoire diversity was quantified as the Shannon entropy index using custom Python scripts. The unsorted, CD4+ and CD8+ repertoires were each analyzed separately, with the exception of combined analyses, where CD4+ and CD8+ sequences were merged in silico. In TCRdb, the immuneACCESS table is reduced to in-frame sequences with V and J assigned. These tables do not hold every clone; where another copy was compared, an unresolved V gene accounts for under half, and the others remain unexplained. V and J calls and clone size follow that table, whereas D and trimming were derived from the DNA. A total of roughly 68,000 clones appear in this sample, 93% of them only once. The ten largest clones add up to about 2.6% of the sample.

Sequences SEHNR (CDR1) and FQNEAQ (CDR2) are obtained from the germline V gene (reference sequence). From V the trimming removes 3 bases and from J it removes 0 bases, while the gene matches leave 8 bases of the junction unaccounted for. From the cysteine through the phenylalanine, the CDR3 covers 18 amino acids. Of all the DNA, just the CDR3 is kept, 54 bases in frame from base 1. Broad study findings and their caveats: Baseline TCR diversity was reported to be lower in newly diagnosed patients than in healthy donors and to be lower still in relapsed/refractory patients. The study covered only a single clinical trial cohort, and the causes of the repertoire differences, possibly disease activity or prior therapy, were still not defined.

Taken with the paper, the label for time point translates to: newly diagnosed, previously untreated cHL patient sample. To serve as a comparison group for the relapsed/refractory trial patients, PBMCs were sequenced from patients with newly diagnosed, previously untreated classical Hodgkin lymphoma. Peripheral blood was collected in 8 mL Vacutainer Cell Preparation Tubes, from which PBMCs were isolated by centrifugation and then cryopreserved. The sequencing sample was made of peripheral blood mononuclear cells (PBMCs). The receptor was isolated from a human donor with classical Hodgkin lymphoma. This sequence uses TRBV7-9 and TRBJ2-6; 7 nucleotides in the junction match TRBD2. The DNA reads as follows: TGTGCCAGCAGCTTTCAGACTAGCCGGAGCTCTGGGGCCAACGTCCTGACTTTC. Its coded protein is CASSFQTSRSSGANVLTF.